This TCR beta chain derives from a study of cytomegalovirus exposure and HLA in healthy donors. Regarding the study as a whole: Follow-up analysis later connected one missense variant in DCLRE1C with trimming of TCR beta V- and J-genes.

Amplification used 60 Vbeta primers and 13 Jbeta primers. Sequenced by immunoSEQ multiplex PCR; TCRdb stores in-frame clones only, minus some. The repertoire includes some 110,000 clones, roughly 80% of them detected once, and 4.9% sits in the top ten. Notes on this clone: Antigen: not known.

The CDR3 has 14 amino acids. V shed 5 bases, J shed 5 bases, and the junction held 5 bases outside the gene matches. Germline CDR1 SGHRS, CDR2 YFSETQ. The sequenced sample consisted of PBMCs. The receptor's source is a man aged 45 to 65 in good health and CMV-seropositive. This chain uses TRBV5-1 with TRBJ2-2; 8 nucleotides line up with TRBD2. The CDR3 protein is CASRDGGGTGELFF. CDR3 sequence (DNA): TGCGCCAGCAGAGACGGGGGGGGAACCGGGGAGCTGTTTTTT. Variable domain in full (rest from reference TRBV5-1 and TRBJ2-2): KAGVTQTPRYLIKTRGQQVTLSCSPISGHRSVSWYQQTPGQGLQFLFEYFSETQRNKGNFPGRFSGRQFSNSRSEMNVSTLELGDSALYLCASRDGGGTGELFFGEGSRLTVL.